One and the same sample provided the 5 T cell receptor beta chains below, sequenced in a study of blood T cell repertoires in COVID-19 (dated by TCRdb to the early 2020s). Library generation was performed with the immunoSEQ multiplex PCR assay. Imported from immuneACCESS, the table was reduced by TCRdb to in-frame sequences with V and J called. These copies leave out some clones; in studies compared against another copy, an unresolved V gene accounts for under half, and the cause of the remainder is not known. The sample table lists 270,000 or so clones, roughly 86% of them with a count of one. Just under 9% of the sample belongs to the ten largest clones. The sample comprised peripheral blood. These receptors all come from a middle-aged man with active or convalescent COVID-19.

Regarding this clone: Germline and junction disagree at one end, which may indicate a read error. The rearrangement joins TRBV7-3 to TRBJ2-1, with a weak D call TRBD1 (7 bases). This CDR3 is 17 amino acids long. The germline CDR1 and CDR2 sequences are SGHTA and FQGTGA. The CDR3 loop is CASTILGPGPGGSGPVF. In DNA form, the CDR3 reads TGTGCCAGCACCATACTGGGACCGGGCCCAGGGGGGAGCGGGCCGGTCTTC.

CDR3 in DNA: TGTGCCAGCAGCCTCTACGGTTCCTACGAGCAGTACTTC. Encoded protein: CASSLYGSYEQYF. This chain links TRBV14 with TRBJ2-7; D is unresolved. V was clipped by 4 bases and J by 1 base, with 8 bases between them. Germline assignment: CDR1 SGHDN and CDR2 FVKESK. The CDR3 runs 13 residues.

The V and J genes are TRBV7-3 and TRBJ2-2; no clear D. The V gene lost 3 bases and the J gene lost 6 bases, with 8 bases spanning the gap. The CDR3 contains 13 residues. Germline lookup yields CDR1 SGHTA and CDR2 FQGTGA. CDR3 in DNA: TGTGCCAGCAGCTTTAGTCAGGCCGGGGAGCTGTTTTTT. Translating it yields CASSFSQAGELFF.

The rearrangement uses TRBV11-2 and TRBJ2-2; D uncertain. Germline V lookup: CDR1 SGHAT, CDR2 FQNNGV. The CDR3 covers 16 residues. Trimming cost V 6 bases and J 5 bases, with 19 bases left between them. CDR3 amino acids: CASRQPEGPRTGELFF. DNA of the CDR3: TGTGCCAGCAGGCAACCGGAAGGCCCGAGGACCGGGGAGCTGTTTTTT.

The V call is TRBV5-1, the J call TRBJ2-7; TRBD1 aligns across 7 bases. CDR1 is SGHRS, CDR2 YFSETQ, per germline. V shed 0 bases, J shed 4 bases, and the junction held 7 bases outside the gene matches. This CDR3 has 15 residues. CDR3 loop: CASSLDPGQLYEQYF. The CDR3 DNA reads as TGCGCCAGCAGCTTGGACCCGGGACAGTTATACGAGCAGTACTTC.